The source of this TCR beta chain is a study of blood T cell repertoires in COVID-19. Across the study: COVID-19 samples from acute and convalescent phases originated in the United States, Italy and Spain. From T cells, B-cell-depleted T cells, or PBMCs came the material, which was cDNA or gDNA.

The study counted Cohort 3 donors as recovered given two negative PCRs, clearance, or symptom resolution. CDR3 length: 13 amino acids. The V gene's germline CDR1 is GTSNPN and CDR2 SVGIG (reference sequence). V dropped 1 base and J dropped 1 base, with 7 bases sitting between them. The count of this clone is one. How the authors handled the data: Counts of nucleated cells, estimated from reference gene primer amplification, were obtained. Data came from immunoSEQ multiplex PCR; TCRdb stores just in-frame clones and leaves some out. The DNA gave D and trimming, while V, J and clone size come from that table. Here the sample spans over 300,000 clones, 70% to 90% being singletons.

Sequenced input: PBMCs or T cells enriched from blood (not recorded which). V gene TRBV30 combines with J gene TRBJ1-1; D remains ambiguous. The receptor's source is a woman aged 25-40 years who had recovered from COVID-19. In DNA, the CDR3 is TGTGCCTGGAGTGCCCTCAGGAACACTGAAGCTTTCTTT. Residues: CAWSALRNTEAFF.